The text below deals with one T cell receptor (beta chain). Enrollees, about 18 to 89 years old, lived in 24 US areas. Cohorts were determined from participant-reported clinical history. Donors in Cohort 3 who had recovered were those with two negative PCRs, healthcare professional clearance, or resolution of their symptoms. In the original processing: The authors estimated nucleated cell counts from reference gene primer amplification. Sequencing used immunoSEQ multiplex PCR; TCRdb keeps in-frame clones, though not all of them. The V and J calls and the clone size are those of that table, but D and trimming were determined from the DNA. Here the sample spans about 170,000 clones, around 80% being singletons. This sample is drawn from a study of blood T cell repertoires in COVID-19. From germline, CDR1 is SGHRS and CDR2 YFSETQ. Trimming pared 1 base from V and 0 bases from J, leaving 8 bases between. The CDR3 runs to 15 residues.

Sequencing was performed on PBMCs or T cells enriched from blood (not recorded which). The V and J genes are TRBV5-1 and TRBJ1-5, with D hard to call. This TCR was sampled from a man aged 50 or older who had recovered from COVID-19. The CDR3 here is CASSLTGISNQPQHF. CDR3 in DNA: TGCGCCAGCAGCTTGACGGGGATTAGCAATCAGCCCCAGCATTTT.